The present T cell receptor (beta chain) was sequenced within a study of T cell changes during pregnancy in multiple sclerosis. Germline CDR1 reads MNHEY; CDR2 reads SMNVEV (reference sequence). The CDR3 loop spans 15 amino acids. Trimming took 5 bases from V and 3 from J; bases not matched to a gene: 10. Profiled with immunoSEQ multiplex PCR; TCRdb holds only in-frame clones, not every one. The sample consists of 40,000 to 55,000 clones, about 91% of them appearing once. Sequencing was performed on CD8+ T cells from peripheral blood mononuclear cells, taken after pregnancy. The sequence derives from a female donor with multiple sclerosis, enrolled in a pregnancy study. The chain recombines TRBV27 with TRBJ2-7, with 7 bases fitting TRBD2. CDR3 coding DNA: TGTGCCAGCAGTCAGGGAGGGGCGGAAATCTACGAGCAGTACTTC. It specifies CASSQGGAEIYEQYF.